Listed below are T cell receptor beta chains from one sample, sequenced in a study of OX40 agonist ivuxolimab in advanced cancers. The data were produced by immunoSEQ multiplex PCR, yet TCRdb's version contains in-frame clones alone and is incomplete. The repertoire holds roughly 97,000 clones, with about 87% as singletons. Source: CD4+ or CD8+ T cells sorted from blood, taken in a trial of the OX40 agonist ivuxolimab. The receptors shown here come from an adult with an advanced solid tumor such as melanoma, head and neck, liver or kidney cancer. The CDR3 runs from the conserved cysteine through the conserved F or W. Size tells how often a clone was seen (once, few, many) or the class of an expanded clone, and some rows leave it out.

J: TRBJ1-3; size: -; V: TRBV27; CDR3: CASHDAVNTIYF
J: TRBJ2-2; size: -; V: TRBV7-7; CDR3: CASSLGQANTGELFF
J: TRBJ1-6; size: -; V: TRBV5-1; CDR3: CASSLEAQDGFPLHF
J: TRBJ2-5; size: -; V: TRBV6-5; CDR3: CASSKTVQETQYF
J: TRBJ1-6; size: few; V: TRBV5-1; CDR3: CASSLGNSPLHF
J: TRBJ2-1; size: -; V: TRBV6-5; CDR3: CASSGGIYNEQFF
J: TRBJ2-7; size: -; V: TRBV19; CDR3: CASSIDGGGSYEQYF
J: TRBJ1-1; size: -; V: TRBV7-2; CDR3: CASSLYGEKGAFF
J: TRBJ2-7; size: -; V: TRBV5-1; CDR3: CASSGGPGTGDYEQYF
J: TRBJ2-1; size: -; V: TRBV9; CDR3: CASSVMTGTISYNEQFF
J: TRBJ1-2; size: -; V: TRBV29-1; CDR3: CSVEDRDNNYGYTF
J: TRBJ2-1; size: -; V: TRBV6-1; CDR3: CASRGLAGIYEQFF
J: TRBJ2-7; size: -; V: TRBV7-2; CDR3: CASSLAQGFYEQYF
J: TRBJ1-1; size: -; V: TRBV7-3; CDR3: CASSLDRVSEAFF
J: TRBJ1-1; size: -; V: TRBV30; CDR3: CAWTGRGHAFF
J: TRBJ1-1; size: -; V: TRBV10-3; CDR3: CAISEGRIMNTEAFF
J: TRBJ1-2; size: -; V: TRBV4-2; CDR3: CASSQGVGYGYTF
J: TRBJ1-2; size: -; V: TRBV28; CDR3: CASSIPGQHYGYTF